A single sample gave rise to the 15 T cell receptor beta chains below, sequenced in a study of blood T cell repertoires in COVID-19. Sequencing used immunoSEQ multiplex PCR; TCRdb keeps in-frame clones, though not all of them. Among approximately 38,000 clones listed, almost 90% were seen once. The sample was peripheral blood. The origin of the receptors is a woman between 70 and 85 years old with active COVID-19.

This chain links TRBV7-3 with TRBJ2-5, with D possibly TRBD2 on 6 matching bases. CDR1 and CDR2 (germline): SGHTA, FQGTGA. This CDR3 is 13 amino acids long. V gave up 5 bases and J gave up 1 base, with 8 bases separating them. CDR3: CASSRSGQETQYF. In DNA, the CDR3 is TGTGCCAGCAGCCGTAGCGGCCAAGAGACCCAGTACTTC.

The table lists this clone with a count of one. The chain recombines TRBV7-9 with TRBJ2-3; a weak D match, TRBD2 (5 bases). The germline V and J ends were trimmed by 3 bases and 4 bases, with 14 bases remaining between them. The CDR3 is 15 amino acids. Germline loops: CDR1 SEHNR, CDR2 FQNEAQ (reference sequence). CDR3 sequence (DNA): TGTGCCAGCAGCTTTCTATCGTGGCGGGCAGATACGCAGTATTTT. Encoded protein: CASSFLSWRADTQYF.

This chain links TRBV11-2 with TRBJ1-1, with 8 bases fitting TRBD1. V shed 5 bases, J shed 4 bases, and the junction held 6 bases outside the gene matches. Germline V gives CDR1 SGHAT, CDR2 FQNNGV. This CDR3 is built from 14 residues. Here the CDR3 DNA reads TGTGCCAGCAGCCCCACAGGGGGAGTCACTGAAGCTTTCTTT. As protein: CASSPTGGVTEAFF.

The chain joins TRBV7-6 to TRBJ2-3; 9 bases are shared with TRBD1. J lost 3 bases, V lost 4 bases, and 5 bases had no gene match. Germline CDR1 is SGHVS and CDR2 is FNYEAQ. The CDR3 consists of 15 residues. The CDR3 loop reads CASSYRGLWTDTQYF. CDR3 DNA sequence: TGTGCCAGCAGCTACAGGGGGCTTTGGACAGATACGCAGTATTTT.

CDR3 nucleotide sequence: TGCGCCAGCAGCCTCGAAGCGGGGGTTGGTAATGAGCAGTTCTTC. Translated: CASSLEAGVGNEQFF. The chain is built from TRBV10-1 and TRBJ2-1; 8 positions match TRBD2. V was pared by 6 bases and J by 7 bases, with 11 bases of the junction left unmatched. The length of the CDR3 is 15 residues. The germline gives CDR1 WNHNN, CDR2 SYGVQD (reference sequence).

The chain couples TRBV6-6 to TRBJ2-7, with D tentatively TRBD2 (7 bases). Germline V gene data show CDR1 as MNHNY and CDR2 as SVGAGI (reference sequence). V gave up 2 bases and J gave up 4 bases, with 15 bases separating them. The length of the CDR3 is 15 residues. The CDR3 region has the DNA TGTGCCAGCAGTTACCGTGCGGGGGCCGTATACGAGCAGTACTTC. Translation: CASSYRAGAVYEQYF.

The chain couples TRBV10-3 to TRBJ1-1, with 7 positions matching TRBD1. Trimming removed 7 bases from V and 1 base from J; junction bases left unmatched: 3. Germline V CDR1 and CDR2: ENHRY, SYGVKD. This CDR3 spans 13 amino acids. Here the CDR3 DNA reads TGTGCCATCAAAGGACAGGAGAACACTGAAGCTTTCTTT. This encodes CAIKGQENTEAFF.

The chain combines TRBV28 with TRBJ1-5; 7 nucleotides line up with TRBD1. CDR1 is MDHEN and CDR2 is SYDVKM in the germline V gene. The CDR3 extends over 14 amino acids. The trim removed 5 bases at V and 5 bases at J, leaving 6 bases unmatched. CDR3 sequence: CASSLRQGYQPQHF. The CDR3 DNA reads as TGTGCCAGCAGTCTTCGACAGGGCTATCAGCCCCAGCATTTT.

CDR3 in amino acids: CAWSEGVDTQYF. CDR3 DNA: TGTGCCTGGAGCGAGGGGGTAGATACGCAGTATTTT. The chain links TRBV30 to TRBJ2-3, with D perhaps matching TRBD1 (6 bases). Looked up from germline, CDR1 is GTSNPN and CDR2 is SVGIG (reference sequence). The CDR3 covers 12 residues. Trimming removed 3 bases at V and 5 bases at J, with 9 bases between. The full variable domain, in which reference TRBV30 and TRBJ2-3 provide the parts outside the CDR3, is SQTIHQWPATLVQPVGSPLSLECTVEGTSNPNLYWYRQAAGRGLQLLFYSVGIGQISSEVPQNLSASRPQDRQFILSSKKLLLSDSGFYLCAWSEGVDTQYFGPGTRLTVL.

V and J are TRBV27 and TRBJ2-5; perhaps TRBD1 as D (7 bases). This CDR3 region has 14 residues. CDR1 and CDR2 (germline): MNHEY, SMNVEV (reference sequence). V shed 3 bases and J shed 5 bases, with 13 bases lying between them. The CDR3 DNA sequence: TGTGCCAGCAGTTTCCAGGGGGGTGGGGAGACCCAGTACTTC. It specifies CASSFQGGGETQYF.

CDR3 nucleotides: TGTGCCAGCAGCAAAGACAGACACACTGAAGCTTTCTTT. It yields the protein CASSKDRHTEAFF. J is TRBJ1-1 and V is TRBV11-3; D is possibly TRBD1 (5 bases). This CDR3 is 13 amino acids long. Per the germline V gene, CDR1 is SGHNT and CDR2 is YENEEA. V was pared by 5 bases and J by 3 bases, with 10 bases between.

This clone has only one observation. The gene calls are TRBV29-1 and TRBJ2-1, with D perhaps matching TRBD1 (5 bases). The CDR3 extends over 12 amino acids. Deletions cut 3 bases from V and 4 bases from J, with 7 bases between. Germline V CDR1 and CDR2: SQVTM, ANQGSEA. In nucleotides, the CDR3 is TGCAGCGTTGATAGGGGTTACAATGAGCAGTTCTTC. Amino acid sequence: CSVDRGYNEQFF.

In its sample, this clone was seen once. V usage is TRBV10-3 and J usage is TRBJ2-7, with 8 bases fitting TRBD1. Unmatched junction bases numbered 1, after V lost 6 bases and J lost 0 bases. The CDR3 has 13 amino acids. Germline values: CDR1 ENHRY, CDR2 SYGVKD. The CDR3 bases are TGTGCCATCAGCGGACAGGGCTCCTACGAGCAGTACTTC. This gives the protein CAISGQGSYEQYF.

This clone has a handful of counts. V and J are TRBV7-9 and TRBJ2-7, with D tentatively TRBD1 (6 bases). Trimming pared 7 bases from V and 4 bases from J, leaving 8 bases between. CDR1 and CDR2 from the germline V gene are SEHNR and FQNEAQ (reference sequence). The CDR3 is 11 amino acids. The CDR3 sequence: CASTQGYEQYF. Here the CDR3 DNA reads TGTGCCAGCACGCAGGGGTACGAGCAGTACTTC.

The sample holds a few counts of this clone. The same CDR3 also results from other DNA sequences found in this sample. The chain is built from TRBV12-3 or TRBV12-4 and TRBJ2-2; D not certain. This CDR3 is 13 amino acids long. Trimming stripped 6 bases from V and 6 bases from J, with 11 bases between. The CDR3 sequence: CASRRTNAGELFF. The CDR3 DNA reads TGTGCCAGCAGGCGCACCAACGCCGGGGAGCTGTTTTTT.